This entry lists 13 T cell receptor beta chains sequenced from one sample in a study of CD8 T cells in ankylosing spondylitis. Study results and limitations: Ankylosing spondylitis blood seemed to carry a telltale TCR beta motif made of about 8 highly homologous variants.

TCRdb reprocessed the 5' RACE reads via MiXCR and lists one record per CDR3 protein. This table has fewer than 550,000 distinct CDR3 sequences, approximately 5% appearing once. No antigen is known for these receptors. Sequencing was performed on blood, either unsorted or a sorted T cell fraction (not recorded which). Every receptor here comes from a male donor with ankylosing spondylitis.

This clonotype showed up just a few times. This rearrangement joins TRBV30 to TRBJ2-1; D is ambiguous. From germline, CDR1 is GTSNPN and CDR2 SVGIG (reference sequence). V was shortened by 0 bases and J by 10 bases, with 10 bases between the two germline ends. CDR3 length: 12 amino acids. CDR3 sequence (DNA): TGTGCCTGGAGTGTAACGGTTCGGGAGCAGTTCTTC. Translation: CAWSVTVREQFF.

The table lists this clonotype with many counts. This rearrangement joins TRBV12-5 to TRBJ2-3; D is undetermined. Trimming took 7 bases from V and 7 from J, leaving 12 bases between them. The CDR3 is made up of 12 amino acids. The germline CDR1 and CDR2 sequences are LGHNT and FRNRAP. The CDR3 nucleotides are TGTGCTAGTGCCCCCTCCCTCAATACGCAGTATTTT. Its translation is CASAPSLNTQYF. The complete variable domain, with remaining parts taken from reference TRBV12-5 and TRBJ2-3, reads DARVTQTPRHKVTEMGQEVTMRCQPILGHNTVFWYRQTMMQGLELLAYFRNRAPLDDSGMPKDRFSAEMPDATLATLKIQPSEPRDSAVYFCASAPSLNTQYFGPGTRLTVL.

This clonotype has ten or more counts. The chain combines TRBV20-1 with TRBJ2-5; D possibly corresponds to TRBD2 (6 bases). The CDR3 consists of 13 residues. Trimming removed 4 bases at V and 2 bases at J, with 11 bases between. Per germline, CDR1 DFQATT and CDR2 SNEGSKA (reference sequence). The DNA for the CDR3 is TGCAGTGCTAAGGACTACAAACAAGAGACCCAGTACTTC. It yields the protein CSAKDYKQETQYF.

CDR3 region: CSAPQDGYYGYTF. In DNA form, the CDR3 reads TGCAGTGCACCGCAAGACGGATACTATGGCTACACCTTC. The chain employs TRBV20-1 and TRBJ1-2; D not resolved. CDR3 length: 13 residues. Germline values: CDR1 DFQATT, CDR2 SNEGSKA (reference sequence). V was cut by 6 bases and J by 3 bases, with 14 bases left in between.

This clonotype appeared many times. The genes are TRBV15 and TRBJ2-1, with D perhaps given as TRBD1 or TRBD2 (5 bases each). The germline CDR1 and CDR2 sequences are LNHNV and YYDKDF (reference sequence). The ends were cut back, 1 base at V and 8 bases at J, with 18 bases in the middle. The CDR3 has 16 amino acids. The CDR3 sequence is CATSRGGAVGVHEQFF. CDR3 DNA: TGTGCCACCAGCAGAGGGGGAGCGGTGGGGGTCCATGAGCAGTTCTTC.

The sample holds many counts of this clonotype. This chain uses TRBV29-1 with TRBJ2-3; either TRBD1 or TRBD2 may fit D (5 bases each). This CDR3 is built from 16 residues. The germline CDR1 and CDR2 sequences are SQVTM and ANQGSEA. Trimming stripped 6 bases from V and 4 bases from J, with 23 bases between. CDR3 residues: CSVERGGGRAADTQYF. The DNA of the CDR3 is TGCAGCGTCGAGAGAGGAGGTGGCAGGGCGGCAGATACGCAGTATTTT.

This clonotype was detected many times. The chain carries TRBV27 and TRBJ2-1, with D perhaps TRBD1 (5 bases). The CDR3 runs to 14 residues. V was pared by 6 bases and J by 9 bases, with 18 bases between. Germline V gene data show CDR1 as MNHEY and CDR2 as SMNVEV (reference sequence). This CDR3 reads CASRGSGLLSEQFF. In nucleotides, the CDR3 is TGTGCCAGCAGGGGGTCAGGGTTGTTGAGTGAGCAGTTCTTC.

This clonotype was seen many times. The CDR3: CASSFQPGQGRNGELFF. CDR3 DNA: TGCGCCAGCAGCTTTCAACCCGGACAGGGACGTAACGGGGAGCTGTTTTTT. The V and J genes are TRBV5-1 and TRBJ2-2; TRBD1 agrees at 8 bases. Germline V gene lookup returns CDR1 SGHRS and CDR2 YFSETQ. The CDR3 totals 17 residues. The V segment lost 2 bases and the J segment 7 bases; nucleotides outside the gene matches: 13.

This clonotype showed up many times. Here the CDR3 reads CASSYGTSTRETQYF. The CDR3, as DNA: TGTGCCAGCAGCTACGGGACATCTACGCGAGAGACCCAGTACTTC. The chain carries TRBV28 and TRBJ2-5; TRBD1 is a possible D gene (6 bases). Germline V gene lookup returns CDR1 MDHEN and CDR2 SYDVKM. The V end lost 6 bases, the J end lost 4 bases, and 18 bases lay between the germline ends. The CDR3 totals 15 residues.

The chain links TRBV2 to TRBJ1-2, with a possible D match to TRBD1 (6 bases). This CDR3 is built from 14 residues. Germline V lookup: CDR1 SNHLY, CDR2 FYNNEI. V was clipped by 6 bases and J by 1 base, with 12 bases between them. DNA of the CDR3: TGTGCCAGCAGGACTACAGGGCTTAACTATGGCTACACCTTC. Its translation is CASRTTGLNYGYTF.

This clonotype has only one observation. CDR3 amino acids: CASSQVVGQGNYGYTF. CDR3 sequence (DNA): TGCGCCAGCAGCCAAGTTGTCGGACAGGGGAACTATGGCTACACCTTC. The chain has TRBV4-1 and TRBJ1-2; 9 bases map to TRBD1. With V trimmed by 1 base and J by 2 bases, 5 bases remained unmatched. The CDR3 has 16 residues. Germline lookup yields CDR1 MGHRA and CDR2 YSYEKL.

This clonotype was detected many times. The chain couples TRBV7-2 to TRBJ2-7; D unresolved. There are 15 residues in the CDR3. Per the germline V gene, CDR1 is SGHTA and CDR2 is FQGNSA. V dropped 5 bases and J dropped 3 bases, with 17 bases sitting between them. The CDR3 sequence: CASSPALVLSYEQYF. The CDR3 DNA sequence: TGTGCCAGCAGCCCCGCCTTGGTTCTTAGCTACGAGCAGTACTTC. The full variable domain, in which reference TRBV7-2 and TRBJ2-7 provide the parts outside the CDR3, is GAGVSQSPSNKVTEKGKDVELRCDPISGHTALYWYRQSLGQGLEFLIYFQGNSAPDKSGLPSDRFSAERTGGSVSTLTIQRTQQEDSAVYLCASSPALVLSYEQYFGPGTRLTVT.

This clonotype was seen ten or more times. The V call is TRBV20-1, the J call TRBJ2-3; perhaps TRBD2 as D (6 bases). CDR1 and CDR2 from the germline V gene are DFQATT and SNEGSKA (reference sequence). Trimming stripped 6 bases from V and 5 bases from J, with 21 bases between. This CDR3 spans 15 amino acids. The CDR3 reads CSATRWVGREDTQYF. CDR3 DNA sequence: TGCAGTGCCACTAGGTGGGTGGGGCGGGAAGATACGCAGTATTTT.